This TCR beta chain came from a study of cytomegalovirus exposure and HLA in healthy donors. The PCR made use of 60 Vbeta and 13 Jbeta primers. As originally analysed: The count from a later analysis was 65 million to 90 million unique TCR beta chains, 9.5 million to 11 million of them shared. Assay: immunoSEQ multiplex PCR; the TCRdb copy retains only in-frame clones and omits some. V, J and clone size are taken as reported in that table, and D and trimming were inferred from the DNA itself. The sample records some 150,000 clones, 65% to 85% being singletons. Looked up from germline, CDR1 is MNHEY and CDR2 is SMNVEV (reference sequence). With 2 bases clipped from V and 12 bases from J, the junction kept 12 bases outside the gene matches. CDR3 size: 14 residues.

The clonotype comes from a man aged 30-40 years in good health and CMV-seronegative. The chain combines TRBV27 with TRBJ1-1; the match to TRBD1 covers 7 bases. Sequenced input: PBMCs. CDR3 sequence (DNA): TGTGCCAGCAGTTTAAGGGACAGCTGGGAGGTAACTTTCTTT. Protein: CASSLRDSWEVTFF.